This TCR beta chain was recovered during a study of T cells in women clearing cervical HPV infection. The CDR3 runs 14 residues. V gave up 5 bases and J gave up 5 bases; unmatched junction bases: 8. CDR1 is SGHVS, CDR2 FQNEAQ, per germline. TCRdb's copy holds only in-frame clones and misses some; the assay was immunoSEQ multiplex PCR. This sample's table has roughly 30,000 clones. For this clone: The CDR3 is cut off 3 residues early in the read; its end comes from the germline J gene.

Sequencing input: blood buffy coat. The clonotype was recovered from a woman aged 18 to 69 with a cervical HPV16 infection that either progressed to CIN3+ or cleared (not recorded which). The chain carries TRBV7-8 and TRBJ1-2; TRBD1 matches at 7 bases. Here the CDR3 reads CASSPWDRPYGYTF. The CDR3 bases that were read are TGTGCCAGCAGCCCATGGGACAGACCTTATGGC. The complete variable domain, with remaining parts taken from reference TRBV7-8 and TRBJ1-2, reads GAGVSQSPRYKVAKRGQDVALRCDPISGHVSLFWYQQALGQGPEFLTYFQNEAQLDKSGLPSDRFFAERPEGSVSTLKIQRTQQEDSAVYLCASSPWDRPYGYTFGSGTRLTVV.